These T cell receptor beta chains were read from a single sample in a study of human T cells and chemical hapten exposure. TCRdb recomputed calls from the RACE reads with MiXCR, one row per CDR3 protein. The sample lists 130,000 or so distinct CDR3 sequences; 9% to 10% were seen once. The sample was whole blood. The receptors derive from a male donor in good health. Some clones in this sample may be carry-over from other donors' samples. The CDR3 runs from the conserved cysteine through the conserved F or W. Each record gives: CDR3 DNA, CDR3 protein, D gene, J gene, V gene, clone size. The D gene is left open where the match is weak. Clone size is given for some rows only: seen once, a few or many times, or a class if the clone is expanded.

TGTGCCAGCAGTGGAGGTTGGGGGCCTAACACTGAAGCTTTCTTT CASSGGWGPNTEAFF - TRBJ1-1 TRBV28 many
TGTGCCAGTAGTATAGATGCGACAGGGGACACTGAAGCTTTCTTT CASSIDATGDTEAFF TRBD1 TRBJ1-1 TRBV19 few
TGTGCCAGCAGTTTAGAGGGTAGGGCCTACAATGAGCAGTTCTTC CASSLEGRAYNEQFF - TRBJ2-1 TRBV12-3/TRBV12-4 -
TGTGCCAGCAGTGTCCCGGGGCCAGCTACCCCAGGAGGACGAAATGAGCAGTTCTTC CASSVPGPATPGGRNEQFF - TRBJ2-1 TRBV25-1 few
TGTGCCAGCAGTCCTCCTGGGACAGGGGGCTATGGCTACACCTTC CASSPPGTGGYGYTF TRBD1 TRBJ1-2 TRBV6-5 many
TGTGCCAGCAAGGACGTGAGGTGGTCACCCCTCCACTTT CASKDVRWSPLHF - TRBJ1-6 TRBV12-3/TRBV12-4 -
TGCAGTGCTAGAGATGAACTAAGCTCCTACAATGAGCAGTTCTTC CSARDELSSYNEQFF - TRBJ2-1 TRBV20-1 -
TGTGCCAGCAGTTTGAGAGGGGGCTACAGTGAAGCTTTCTTT CASSLRGGYSEAFF TRBD1 TRBJ1-1 TRBV12-3/TRBV12-4 once
TGCGCCAGCAGCCAAGATGGGGGGGAAAATGAAAAACTGTTTTTT CASSQDGGENEKLFF - TRBJ1-4 TRBV4-1 many
TGCAGTGCTAGGGGGGCGCAGGGCAATCAGCCCCAGCATTTT CSARGAQGNQPQHF - TRBJ1-5 TRBV20-1 -
TGTGCCAGCAGCGTAAATCCGGGGAAGGCGGGAAACACCATATATTTT CASSVNPGKAGNTIYF - TRBJ1-3 TRBV9 many
TGTGCCAGTAGATTTCCGGGACTGGGTTCTGGGGCCAACGTCCTGACTTTC CASRFPGLGSGANVLTF - TRBJ2-6 TRBV19 few
TGTGCCAGCAGCACCCGACAGTTCACCGGGGAGCTGTTTTTT CASSTRQFTGELFF - TRBJ2-2 TRBV7-9 -
TGTGCCAGCAGCTCCGATCAGGACAATCAGCCCCAGCATTTT CASSSDQDNQPQHF - TRBJ1-5 TRBV6-5 few
TGTGCCAGCAGTGCGGGACAGAGGAATGGCTACACCTTC CASSAGQRNGYTF TRBD1 TRBJ1-2 TRBV6-1 many
TGTGCCAGCAGCCTTAGAGAGGAACTCGAAGTGGGCTACACCTTC CASSLREELEVGYTF - TRBJ1-2 TRBV11-2 many
TGTGCCAGCAGCAAGCCACAGTCGACCCAGTACTTC CASSKPQSTQYF - TRBJ2-5 TRBV7-9 -
TGTGCCAGCAGCCGCCCGACGACAGGGCCGGGGACTGAAGCTTTCTTT CASSRPTTGPGTEAFF TRBD1 TRBJ1-1 TRBV7-9 many
TGTGCCAGCAGCCACAGGGGGACTAATGAAAAACTGTTTTTT CASSHRGTNEKLFF TRBD1 TRBJ1-4 TRBV7-9 few
TGTGCCAGCTCACCGGTAGCGGGAAGCGGCGAGCAGTACTTC CASSPVAGSGEQYF TRBD2 TRBJ2-7 TRBV18 -
TGTGCCTCAGGGGGCGCGATGCCTAATTACGAGCAGTACTTC CASGGAMPNYEQYF TRBD1 TRBJ2-7 TRBV28 -
TGTGCCAGCAGCTTAGGACAGGAGTATAGCAATCAGCCCCAGCATTTT CASSLGQEYSNQPQHF TRBD1 TRBJ1-5 TRBV5-5 -
TGCAGTGCTAGAGGCAGGGGGGTAACCGGGGAGCTGTTTTTT CSARGRGVTGELFF - TRBJ2-2 TRBV20-1 few
TGCGCCAGCAGCCAAGGGGCCCTGAGCTCTGGAAACACCATATATTTT CASSQGALSSGNTIYF - TRBJ1-3 TRBV4-1 many
TGTGCCAGCAGCTCGGAGGACTATGGCTACACCTTC CASSSEDYGYTF - TRBJ1-2 TRBV7-9 few
TGTGCCAGCAGTTTTTTGAGGGTCGGTACCGGGGAGCTGTTTTTT CASSFLRVGTGELFF - TRBJ2-2 TRBV12-3/TRBV12-4 many
TGCGCCAGCAGCGCTAGCGGGGGAAACACCGGGGAGCTGTTTTTT CASSASGGNTGELFF TRBD2 TRBJ2-2 TRBV5-1 -
TGTGCCATCAGTGAGTCATCCGGGGGCGAAGGCGAGCAGTACTTC CAISESSGGEGEQYF - TRBJ2-7 TRBV10-3 many
TGTGCCAGCGCTCCGGGACTAGCGGATTACAATGAGCAGTTCTTC CASAPGLADYNEQFF TRBD2 TRBJ2-1 TRBV6-4 many
TGTGCCAGCAGTCCACGGACAGGGGGCTCCTACGAGCAGTACTTC CASSPRTGGSYEQYF TRBD1 TRBJ2-7 TRBV12-3/TRBV12-4 few
TGTGCCAGCATCGACAGTCCCACTGAAGCTTTCTTT CASIDSPTEAFF - TRBJ1-1 TRBV2 many
TGCAGTGCTAAGGATTTTTTACAGGCCTACGAGCAGTACTTC CSAKDFLQAYEQYF - TRBJ2-7 TRBV20-1 few
TGCGCCAGCAGCCTTAATCGGATCGGCAGGGGAGTCCACGAGCAGTACTTC CASSLNRIGRGVHEQYF - TRBJ2-7 TRBV4-3 few
TGTGCCAGCAGTTTGGACGGGGCCATAGATACGCAGTATTTT CASSLDGAIDTQYF - TRBJ2-3 TRBV12-3/TRBV12-4 -
TGTGCTAGTGGCTTTGAGACGGAGGCCAGGGGGACCCAGTACTTC CASGFETEARGTQYF - TRBJ2-5 TRBV12-5 few
TGTGCCAGCAGCTCCAGACAGCTAAATGAAAAACTGTTTTTT CASSSRQLNEKLFF - TRBJ1-4 TRBV7-9 many
TGTGCCACCAGTGACACTGGGACTAGCGGGAGGATGTTGGTGCAGTTCTTC CATSDTGTSGRMLVQFF TRBD2 TRBJ2-1 TRBV24-1 -
TGTGCCAGCAGTGTTAGACAGGGGCCCATCGGCTATGGCTACACCTTC CASSVRQGPIGYGYTF TRBD1 TRBJ1-2 TRBV2 many
TGTGCCAGCAGCCTCACTCAAAGGGGGAGAAACACCGGGGAGCTGTTTTTT CASSLTQRGRNTGELFF - TRBJ2-2 TRBV7-8 few
TGTGCCAGCAGTTATTTTCAGAACACTGAAGCTTTCTTT CASSYFQNTEAFF - TRBJ1-1 TRBV6-2/TRBV6-3 many
TGCAGTGCCTCGACGGGACAGGCGACTAACGAGCAGTACTTC CSASTGQATNEQYF TRBD1 TRBJ2-7 TRBV20-1 few
TGTGCCAGCAGCCTCTCGGACGGTAGCGAGCAGTACTTC CASSLSDGSEQYF - TRBJ2-7 TRBV12-3/TRBV12-4 few
TGTGCCAGTAGGCACAGGGGGCTTAATGCAACTAATGAAAAACTGTTTTTT CASRHRGLNATNEKLFF TRBD1 TRBJ1-4 TRBV19 -
TGTGCCAGCAGTTCACCTAGCGGGCGGTACGAGCAGTACTTC CASSSPSGRYEQYF TRBD2 TRBJ2-7 TRBV6-5 -
TGTGCCAGCAGCTTAGGCAACCAGATCACAGATACGCAGTATTTT CASSLGNQITDTQYF - TRBJ2-3 TRBV7-2 many
TGTGCCAGCAGTTATACGTACGAGCAGTACTTC CASSYTYEQYF - TRBJ2-7 TRBV27 many
TGTGCCAGCAGCGTAGACTCCACAGGGTCCCACTATGGCTACACCTTC CASSVDSTGSHYGYTF - TRBJ1-2 TRBV9 few
TGCAGTGCTAGGGGACTCACGAACACTGAAGCTTTCTTT CSARGLTNTEAFF - TRBJ1-1 TRBV20-1 few